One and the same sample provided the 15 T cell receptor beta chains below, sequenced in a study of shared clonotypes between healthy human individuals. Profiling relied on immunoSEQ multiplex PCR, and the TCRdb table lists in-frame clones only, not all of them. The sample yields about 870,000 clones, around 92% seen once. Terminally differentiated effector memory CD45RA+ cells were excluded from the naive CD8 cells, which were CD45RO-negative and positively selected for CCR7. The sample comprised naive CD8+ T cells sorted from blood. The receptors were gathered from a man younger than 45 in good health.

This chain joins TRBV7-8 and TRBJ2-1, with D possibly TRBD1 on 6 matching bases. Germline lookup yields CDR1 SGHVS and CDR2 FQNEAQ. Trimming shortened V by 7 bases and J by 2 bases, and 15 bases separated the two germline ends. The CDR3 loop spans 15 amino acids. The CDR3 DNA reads TGTGCCAGCATCGCCTCCAGGGACACCTACAATGAGCAGTTCTTC. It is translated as CASIASRDTYNEQFF.

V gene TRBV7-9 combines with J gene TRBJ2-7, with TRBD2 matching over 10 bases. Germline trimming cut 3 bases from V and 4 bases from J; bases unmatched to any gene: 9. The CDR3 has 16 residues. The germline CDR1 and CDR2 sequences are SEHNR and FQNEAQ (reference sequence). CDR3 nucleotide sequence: TGTGCCAGCAGCTTGCCGACTAGCGGGCTCCTATACGAGCAGTACTTC. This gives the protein CASSLPTSGLLYEQYF.

The DNA of the CDR3 is TGCGCCAGCAGCCACGAAGGGACTGCGTGGGAGCAGTACTTC. Its translation: CASSHEGTAWEQYF. V usage is TRBV4-1 and J usage is TRBJ2-7; TRBD2 might be the D (6 bases). Trimming cost V 3 bases and J 7 bases, with 16 bases left between them. The germline V gene encodes CDR1 MGHRA and CDR2 YSYEKL. This CDR3 contains 14 residues.

In DNA, the CDR3 is TGTGCCAGCTCAATTCAGGCCGCCTACGAGCAGTACTTC. This encodes CASSIQAAYEQYF. This chain uses TRBV18 with TRBJ2-7; D is uncertain. The CDR3 runs to 13 residues. V was trimmed by 5 bases and J by 2 bases, leaving 10 bases between them. Germline loops: CDR1 KGHSH, CDR2 LQKENI.

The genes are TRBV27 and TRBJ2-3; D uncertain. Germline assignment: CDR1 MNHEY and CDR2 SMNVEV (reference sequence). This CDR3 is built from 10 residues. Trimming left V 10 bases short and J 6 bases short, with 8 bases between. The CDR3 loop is CATRSDTQYF. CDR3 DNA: TGTGCCACCCGCTCCGATACGCAGTATTTT.

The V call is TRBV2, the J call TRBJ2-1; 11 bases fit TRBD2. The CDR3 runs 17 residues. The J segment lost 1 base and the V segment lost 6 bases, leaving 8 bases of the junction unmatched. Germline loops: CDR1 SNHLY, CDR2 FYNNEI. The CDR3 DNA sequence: TGTGCCAGCAGCGAGAGACTAGCGGGACTTTCCTACAATGAGCAGTTCTTC. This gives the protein CASSERLAGLSYNEQFF.

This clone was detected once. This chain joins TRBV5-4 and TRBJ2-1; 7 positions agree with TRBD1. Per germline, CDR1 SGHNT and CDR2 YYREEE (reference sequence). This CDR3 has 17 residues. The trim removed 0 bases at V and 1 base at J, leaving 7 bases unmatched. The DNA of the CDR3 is TGTGCCAGCAGCTTGGAACATCCGGGACAGTCCTACAATGAGCAGTTCTTC. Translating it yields CASSLEHPGQSYNEQFF.

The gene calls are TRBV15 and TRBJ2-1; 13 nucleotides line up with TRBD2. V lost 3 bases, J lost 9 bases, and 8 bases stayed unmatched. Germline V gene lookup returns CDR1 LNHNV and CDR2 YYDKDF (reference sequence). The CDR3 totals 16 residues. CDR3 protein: CATSREGLAGEGEQFF. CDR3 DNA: TGTGCCACCAGCAGGGAAGGACTAGCGGGAGAGGGTGAGCAGTTCTTC.

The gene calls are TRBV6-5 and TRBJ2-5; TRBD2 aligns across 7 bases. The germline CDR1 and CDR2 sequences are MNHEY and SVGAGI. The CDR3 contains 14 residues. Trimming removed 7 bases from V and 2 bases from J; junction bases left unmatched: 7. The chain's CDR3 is CASTVAGEQETQYF. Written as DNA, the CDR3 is TGTGCCAGCACAGTGGCGGGGGAGCAAGAGACCCAGTACTTC.

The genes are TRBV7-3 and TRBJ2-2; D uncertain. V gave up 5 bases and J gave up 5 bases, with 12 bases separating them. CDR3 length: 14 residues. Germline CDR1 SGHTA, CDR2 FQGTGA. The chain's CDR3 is CASSRSTETGELFF. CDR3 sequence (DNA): TGTGCCAGCAGCCGGTCAACGGAAACCGGGGAGCTGTTTTTT.

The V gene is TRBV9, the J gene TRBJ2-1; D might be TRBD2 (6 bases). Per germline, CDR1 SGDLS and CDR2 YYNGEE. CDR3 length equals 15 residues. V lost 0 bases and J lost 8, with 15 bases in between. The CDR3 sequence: CASSVGGGGADEQFF. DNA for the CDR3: TGTGCCAGCAGCGTAGGGGGCGGAGGGGCCGATGAGCAGTTCTTC.

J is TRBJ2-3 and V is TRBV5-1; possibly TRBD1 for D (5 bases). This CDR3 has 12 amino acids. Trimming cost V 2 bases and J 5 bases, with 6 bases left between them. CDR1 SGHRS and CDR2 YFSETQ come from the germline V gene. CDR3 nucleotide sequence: TGCGCCAGCAGCTTAGGGGTAGATACGCAGTATTTT. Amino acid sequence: CASSLGVDTQYF.

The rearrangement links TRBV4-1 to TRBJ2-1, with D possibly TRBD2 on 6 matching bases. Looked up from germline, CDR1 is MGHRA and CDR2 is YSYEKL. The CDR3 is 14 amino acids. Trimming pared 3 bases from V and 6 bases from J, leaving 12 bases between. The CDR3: CASSHLDGGNEQFF. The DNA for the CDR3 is TGCGCCAGCAGCCATCTCGACGGGGGCAATGAGCAGTTCTTC.

CDR3: CASSGRTAPNTGELFF. The DNA for the CDR3 is TGTGCCAGCAGTGGACGAACAGCCCCCAACACCGGGGAGCTGTTTTTT. The V and J genes are TRBV25-1 and TRBJ2-2; the D is unclear. V was clipped by 4 bases and J by 2 bases, with 14 bases between them. Per germline, CDR1 MGHDK and CDR2 SYGVNS. The CDR3 loop spans 16 amino acids.

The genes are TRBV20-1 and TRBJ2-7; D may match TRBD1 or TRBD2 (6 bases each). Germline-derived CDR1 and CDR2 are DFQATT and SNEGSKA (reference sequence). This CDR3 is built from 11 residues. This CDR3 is CRGTGAVEQYF. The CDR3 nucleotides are TGCAGAGGTACGGGGGCGGTCGAGCAGTACTTC.